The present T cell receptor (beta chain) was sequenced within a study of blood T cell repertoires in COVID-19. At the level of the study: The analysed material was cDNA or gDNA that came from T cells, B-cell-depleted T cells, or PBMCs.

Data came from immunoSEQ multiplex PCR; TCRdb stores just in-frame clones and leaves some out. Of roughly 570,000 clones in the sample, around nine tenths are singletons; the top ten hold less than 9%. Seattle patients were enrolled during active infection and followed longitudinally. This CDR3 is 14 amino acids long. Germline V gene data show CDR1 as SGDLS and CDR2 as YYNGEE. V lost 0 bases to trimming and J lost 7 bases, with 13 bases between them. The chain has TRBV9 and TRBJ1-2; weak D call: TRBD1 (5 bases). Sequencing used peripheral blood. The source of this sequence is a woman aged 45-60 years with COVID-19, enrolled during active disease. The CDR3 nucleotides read TGTGCCAGCAGCGTAGTGGGGGGGAGTGGTGGCTACACCTTC. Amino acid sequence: CASSVVGGSGGYTF.